The rows below give T cell receptor beta chains drawn from one sample of a study of regulatory T cells in long-lasting Graves disease. TCRdb re-called the multiplex PCR reads through MiXCR, storing one row per CDR3 protein. In the table there are some 400,000 distinct CDR3 sequences, under 15% of which are singletons. A further study also used this sample, focusing on T cells in Graves' hyperthyroidism and ophthalmopathy.

Sequenced material: peripheral blood mononuclear cells (PBMCs), taken at new diagnosis, from a patient treated with antithyroid drugs. The receptors here all came from a woman aged 25-40 years with Graves disease. CDR3s include the opening cysteine and the closing phenylalanine or tryptophan. D genes are given only for firm matches. Where a row states a size, it is once, few, many or the class of an expanded clone; other rows omit it.

D gene: TRBD2
clone size: many
J gene: TRBJ2-3
V gene: TRBV28
CDR3 protein: CASSTQAGGVTDTQYF
CDR3 DNA: TGTGCCAGCAGTACCCAAGCGGGAGGGGTCACAGATACGCAGTATTTT

D gene: .
clone size: many
J gene: TRBJ2-3
V gene: TRBV29-1
CDR3 protein: CSVERGGGPSTDTQYF
CDR3 DNA: TGCAGCGTTGAAAGGGGAGGCGGGCCAAGCACAGATACGCAGTATTTT

D gene: TRBD2
clone size: .
J gene: TRBJ2-7
V gene: TRBV14
CDR3 protein: CASSHTLASGRAGSYEQYF
CDR3 DNA: TGTGCCAGCAGCCACACCTTGGCTAGCGGGAGGGCGGGTTCCTACGAGCAGTACTTC

D gene: TRBD2
clone size: many
J gene: TRBJ2-1
V gene: TRBV29-1
CDR3 protein: CSVRTSGMSNEQFF
CDR3 DNA: TGCAGCGTAAGGACTAGCGGGATGTCTAATGAGCAGTTCTTC

D gene: .
clone size: many
J gene: TRBJ2-7
V gene: TRBV3-1
CDR3 protein: CASSQERAIEQYF
CDR3 DNA: TGTGCCAGCAGCCAAGAGCGGGCTATCGAGCAGTACTTC

D gene: .
clone size: many
J gene: TRBJ2-7
V gene: TRBV3-1
CDR3 protein: CASSLNRAEQYF
CDR3 DNA: TGTGCCAGCAGCCTCAACAGGGCCGAGCAGTACTTC

D gene: TRBD2
clone size: many
J gene: TRBJ2-1
V gene: TRBV5-1
CDR3 protein: CASSLVVQRDRNEQFF
CDR3 DNA: TGCGCCAGCAGCTTGGTTGTCCAGCGGGATAGGAATGAGCAGTTCTTC

D gene: TRBD2
clone size: many
J gene: TRBJ2-3
V gene: TRBV14
CDR3 protein: CASSTRRPSGIDGTDTQYF
CDR3 DNA: TGTGCCAGCAGCACTCGTAGGCCTAGCGGGATTGACGGCACAGATACGCAGTATTTT

D gene: .
clone size: many
J gene: TRBJ2-5
V gene: TRBV9
CDR3 protein: CASSGGRGFETQYF
CDR3 DNA: TGTGCCAGCAGCGGGGGGAGAGGTTTTGAGACCCAGTACTTC

D gene: .
clone size: .
J gene: TRBJ2-7
V gene: TRBV5-6
CDR3 protein: CASSLVLERDSSYEQYF
CDR3 DNA: TGTGCCAGCAGCTTGGTTCTTGAGCGGGACAGCTCCTACGAGCAGTACTTC

D gene: TRBD1
clone size: .
J gene: TRBJ2-1
V gene: TRBV24-1
CDR3 protein: CATSDLGQGANYNEQFF
CDR3 DNA: TGTGCCACCAGTGATTTGGGACAGGGGGCTAACTACAATGAGCAGTTCTTC

D gene: .
clone size: .
J gene: TRBJ2-7
V gene: TRBV28
CDR3 protein: CASSLSAGSHEQYF
CDR3 DNA: TGTGCCAGCAGTTTATCGGCGGGGTCCCACGAGCAGTACTTC

D gene: .
clone size: .
J gene: TRBJ2-1
V gene: TRBV4-1
CDR3 protein: CASSQDRGASGRSWNEQFF
CDR3 DNA: TGCGCCAGCAGCCAAGATAGGGGGGCTAGCGGAAGATCGTGGAATGAGCAGTTCTTC

D gene: .
clone size: once
J gene: TRBJ1-6
V gene: TRBV3-1
CDR3 protein: CASSQYGKGDSPLHF
CDR3 DNA: TGTGCCAGCAGCCAGTACGGGAAAGGAGATTCACCCCTCCACTTT

D gene: .
clone size: .
J gene: TRBJ2-1
V gene: TRBV24-1
CDR3 protein: CATSGPYNRAYNEQFF
CDR3 DNA: TGTGCCACCAGTGGTCCCTATAACAGGGCATACAATGAGCAGTTCTTC

D gene: .
clone size: .
J gene: TRBJ2-1
V gene: TRBV5-5
CDR3 protein: CASSSQGGVLGNEQFF
CDR3 DNA: TGTGCCAGCAGCTCCCAGGGGGGGGTCTTAGGCAATGAGCAGTTCTTC

D gene: .
clone size: many
J gene: TRBJ2-1
V gene: TRBV20-1
CDR3 protein: CSARDPWGDHNEQFF
CDR3 DNA: TGCAGTGCTAGAGATCCCTGGGGGGATCACAATGAGCAGTTCTTC

D gene: TRBD1
clone size: .
J gene: TRBJ2-7
V gene: TRBV5-1
CDR3 protein: CASSFGTGAVYEQYF
CDR3 DNA: TGCGCCAGCAGCTTCGGGACAGGGGCCGTCTACGAGCAGTACTTC

D gene: .
clone size: many
J gene: TRBJ1-2
V gene: TRBV10-3
CDR3 protein: CAISEMVDRYTF
CDR3 DNA: TGTGCCATCAGTGAGATGGTGGATCGCTACACCTTC

D gene: TRBD2
clone size: many
J gene: TRBJ2-2
V gene: TRBV28
CDR3 protein: CASSEREITGELFF
CDR3 DNA: TGTGCCAGCAGCGAGCGGGAGATCACCGGGGAGCTGTTTTTT

D gene: TRBD1
clone size: .
J gene: TRBJ1-1
V gene: TRBV7-9
CDR3 protein: CASSSRDRGNTEAFF
CDR3 DNA: TGTGCCAGCAGCTCGAGGGACAGGGGGAACACTGAAGCTTTCTTT

D gene: TRBD1
clone size: many
J gene: TRBJ2-1
V gene: TRBV30
CDR3 protein: CAWARQGIYNEQFF
CDR3 DNA: TGTGCCTGGGCCCGACAGGGAATATACAATGAGCAGTTCTTC

D gene: .
clone size: many
J gene: TRBJ2-3
V gene: TRBV2
CDR3 protein: CASTGDQIGGTDTQYF
CDR3 DNA: TGTGCCAGCACCGGGGACCAAATAGGGGGCACAGATACGCAGTATTTT

D gene: TRBD2
clone size: many
J gene: TRBJ2-1
V gene: TRBV12-3/TRBV12-4
CDR3 protein: CASSLARGGLSAYNEQFF
CDR3 DNA: TGTGCCAGCAGTTTAGCGCGGGGGGGCCTGAGCGCCTACAATGAGCAGTTCTTC

D gene: .
clone size: many
J gene: TRBJ2-1
V gene: TRBV11-2
CDR3 protein: CASSRTRSYNEQFF
CDR3 DNA: TGTGCCAGCAGCCGAACTAGGTCCTACAATGAGCAGTTCTTC

D gene: TRBD2
clone size: many
J gene: TRBJ2-3
V gene: TRBV27
CDR3 protein: CASSHLPGTSPLSIHHTQYF
CDR3 DNA: TGTGCCAGCAGCCACCTACCCGGGACTAGCCCGCTGAGTATCCATCATACGCAGTATTTT

D gene: TRBD1
clone size: few
J gene: TRBJ2-2
V gene: TRBV20-1
CDR3 protein: CSARKFGGQANTGELFF
CDR3 DNA: TGCAGTGCTAGAAAGTTTGGGGGACAGGCGAACACCGGGGAGCTGTTTTTT

D gene: .
clone size: many
J gene: TRBJ2-2
V gene: TRBV20-1
CDR3 protein: CSARGSRGNTGELFF
CDR3 DNA: TGCAGTGCTAGGGGGTCTAGGGGGAACACCGGGGAGCTGTTTTTT

D gene: .
clone size: many
J gene: TRBJ1-1
V gene: TRBV30
CDR3 protein: CAFRPIGLPGTEAFF
CDR3 DNA: TGTGCCTTCCGCCCCATTGGGCTGCCGGGGACTGAAGCTTTCTTT

D gene: TRBD2
clone size: .
J gene: TRBJ2-3
V gene: TRBV10-3
CDR3 protein: CAISGQGLGPFGSQYF
CDR3 DNA: TGTGCCATCAGTGGGCAGGGACTAGGGCCCTTTGGGTCGCAGTATTTT

D gene: .
clone size: many
J gene: TRBJ1-2
V gene: TRBV4-2
CDR3 protein: CASSPLGHGYTF
CDR3 DNA: TGTGCCAGCAGCCCCTTGGGTCATGGCTACACCTTC

D gene: TRBD1
clone size: few
J gene: TRBJ1-5
V gene: TRBV30
CDR3 protein: CAWSVRGQGGQPQHF
CDR3 DNA: TGTGCCTGGAGTGTACGTGGACAGGGAGGTCAGCCCCAGCATTTT

D gene: TRBD1
clone size: many
J gene: TRBJ2-7
V gene: TRBV20-1
CDR3 protein: CSAGTGNYEQYF
CDR3 DNA: TGCAGTGCCGGGACAGGGAACTACGAGCAGTACTTC

D gene: .
clone size: .
J gene: TRBJ1-4
V gene: TRBV29-1
CDR3 protein: CSVTRGGEKLFF
CDR3 DNA: TGCAGCGTAACCCGGGGGGGAGAAAAACTGTTTTTT

D gene: TRBD1
clone size: many
J gene: TRBJ2-7
V gene: TRBV7-3
CDR3 protein: CASSQGQGPYEQYF
CDR3 DNA: TGTGCCAGCAGCCAAGGACAGGGGCCCTACGAGCAGTACTTC

D gene: .
clone size: many
J gene: TRBJ2-3
V gene: TRBV7-3
CDR3 protein: CASTSGSGTDTQYF
CDR3 DNA: TGTGCCAGCACCTCGGGCAGCGGCACAGATACGCAGTATTTT

D gene: .
clone size: many
J gene: TRBJ1-2
V gene: TRBV7-2
CDR3 protein: CASSLGRAFDGYTF
CDR3 DNA: TGTGCCAGCAGCTTAGGCAGGGCCTTCGATGGCTACACCTTC

D gene: .
clone size: few
J gene: TRBJ1-5
V gene: TRBV20-1
CDR3 protein: CSARELQGPNQPQHF
CDR3 DNA: TGCAGTGCTAGAGAACTACAGGGTCCTAATCAGCCCCAGCATTTT

D gene: TRBD1
clone size: .
J gene: TRBJ2-7
V gene: TRBV7-9
CDR3 protein: CASSLRDRSYEQYF
CDR3 DNA: TGTGCCAGCAGCTTACGGGACAGGTCCTACGAGCAGTACTTC

D gene: .
clone size: few
J gene: TRBJ1-6
V gene: TRBV3-1
CDR3 protein: CASSQGWQGNSPLHF
CDR3 DNA: TGTGCCAGCAGCCAAGGGTGGCAGGGAAATTCACCCCTCCACTTT

D gene: .
clone size: .
J gene: TRBJ1-4
V gene: TRBV25-1
CDR3 protein: CASSDDRPNEKLFF
CDR3 DNA: TGTGCCAGCAGTGATGACAGGCCTAATGAAAAACTGTTTTTT

D gene: .
clone size: many
J gene: TRBJ2-7
V gene: TRBV12-3/TRBV12-4
CDR3 protein: CASKTYSGEYEQYF
CDR3 DNA: TGTGCCAGCAAGACCTACAGCGGAGAATACGAGCAGTACTTC

D gene: .
clone size: .
J gene: TRBJ1-1
V gene: TRBV7-9
CDR3 protein: CASSFHGEDTEAFF
CDR3 DNA: TGTGCCAGCAGCTTTCACGGGGAGGACACTGAAGCTTTCTTT